Following are 16 T cell receptor beta chains from one sample sequenced in a study of metastatic and nonmetastatic thyroid tumors. Patients underwent thyroid surgery, and none had received any treatment before it. MiXCR re-clonotyped the PCR reads for TCRdb. The table has over 8,500 clones, under 30% seen once. Sequencing used tumor tissue. These receptors came from a female donor with papillary thyroid cancer or a benign thyroid nodule (not recorded which). Some clones in this sample may be carry-over from other donors' samples.

This clone has a count of ten or more. The DNA for the CDR3 is TGTGCCAGCAGCTCCTACTCGACCTTAATCGAGCAGTTCTTC. It translates to CASSSYSTLIEQFF. The genes are TRBV5-4 and TRBJ2-1; D is unclear. The length of the CDR3 is 14 residues. Looked up from germline, CDR1 is SGHNT and CDR2 is YYREEE (reference sequence). The V gene lost 3 bases and the J gene lost 10 bases, with 17 bases spanning the gap.

This clone was seen a single time. The junction shows a germline mismatch at one end, possibly a read error. The chain links TRBV3-1 to TRBJ2-3; possible D gene TRBD2, 6 bases. Per germline, CDR1 LGHDT and CDR2 YNNKEL (reference sequence). The CDR3 extends over 17 amino acids. The CDR3 DNA follows: TGTGCCAACAGCCAAGATAGTGGCGCGGGGCTCACGGATACGCAGTATTTT. Amino acids: CANSQDSGAGLTDTQYF.

This clone was seen at least ten times. V gene TRBV11-3 combines with J gene TRBJ2-1; 13 nucleotides agree with TRBD2. V trimming: 4 bases; J trimming: 5 bases; junction bases outside the gene matches: 11. CDR1 is SGHNT and CDR2 is YENEEA in the germline V gene. This CDR3 has 18 residues. The CDR3 loop is CASSSNTRTSGSHNEQFF. CDR3 sequence (DNA): TGTGCCAGCAGCTCCAATACTAGGACTAGCGGGAGCCACAATGAGCAGTTCTTC.

This clone was seen a handful of times. This chain links TRBV6-1 with TRBJ2-7; D might be TRBD1 or TRBD2, each matching 7 bases. The CDR3 covers 16 residues. V lost 5 bases and J 2 bases, leaving 19 bases between the germline ends. Germline loops: CDR1 MNHNS, CDR2 SASEGT. The CDR3 DNA is TGTGCCAGCAGTCCAACAGGGGCCAGCGGGACCTACGAGCAGTACTTC. Its translation is CASSPTGASGTYEQYF.

This clone was picked up a small number of times. The chain links TRBV6-2 or TRBV6-3 to TRBJ2-2; the D is unclear. This CDR3 is 15 amino acids long. CDR1 is MNHEY, CDR2 SVGEGT, per germline. Trimming took off 3 bases at V and 5 bases at J, with 13 bases between the two ends. CDR3 residues: CASSYSQVETGELFF. The DNA for the CDR3 is TGTGCCAGCAGTTATTCCCAGGTCGAGACCGGGGAGCTGTTTTTT.

V gene TRBV27 combines with J gene TRBJ2-2; possibly TRBD2 for D (5 bases). CDR1 MNHEY and CDR2 SMNVEV come from the germline V gene (reference sequence). This CDR3 is 13 amino acids long. The V gene lost 3 bases and the J gene lost 10 bases, with 12 bases spanning the gap. CDR3 coding DNA: TGTGCCAGCAGTTTCAGAGGAGGATTGGAGCTGTTTTTT. Its translation: CASSFRGGLELFF.

This clone came up once. This chain uses TRBV20-1 with TRBJ1-3, with 10 bases aligning to TRBD1. V gave up 5 bases and J gave up 7 bases; unmatched junction bases: 5. The germline V gene has CDR1 DFQATT and CDR2 SNEGSKA (reference sequence). CDR3 size: 13 residues. In DNA, the CDR3 is TGCAGTGCTTGGGACAGGGGTGGGAACACCATATATTTT. Residues: CSAWDRGGNTIYF.

This clone qualifies as medium-sized. The chain recombines TRBV7-2 with TRBJ1-1; D is unclear. Deletions cut 1 base from V and 3 bases from J, with 12 bases between. This CDR3 is built from 15 residues. The germline V gene has CDR1 SGHTA and CDR2 FQGNSA. CDR3 residues: CASSLGGFGHTEAFF. The CDR3 DNA sequence: TGTGCCAGCAGCTTAGGGGGTTTTGGACACACTGAAGCTTTCTTT.

This clone was seen a handful of times. The genes are TRBV2 and TRBJ1-5; D might be TRBD1 (6 bases). This CDR3 has 13 amino acids. V was trimmed by 7 bases and J by 7 bases, leaving 14 bases between them. Germline V gene sequence: CDR1 SNHLY, CDR2 FYNNEI. CDR3 sequence reads: CASTGARWQPQHF. CDR3 coding DNA: TGTGCCAGCACAGGGGCGCGTTGGCAGCCCCAGCATTTT.

The V gene is TRBV20-1, the J gene TRBJ2-7; D unclear. The CDR3 extends over 13 amino acids. The V and J ends lost 1 base and 4 bases respectively, with 11 bases between them. Per the germline V gene, CDR1 is DFQATT and CDR2 is SNEGSKA (reference sequence). In DNA form, the CDR3 reads TGCAGTGCTAGAGCTAGTTTTGGGTACGAGCAGTACTTC. This translates into CSARASFGYEQYF.

This clone was observed at least ten times. At one end, the junction sequence differs from germline, possibly due to a read error. The sample has other DNA sequences that encode this CDR3 too. This chain joins TRBV29-1 and TRBJ1-3, with TRBD1 as a possible D gene (6 bases). This CDR3 region has 13 residues. Germline V CDR1 and CDR2: SQVTM, ANQGSEA. DNA for the CDR3: TGCAGCGTTTGGACAGACTCTGGAAACACTATATATTTT. Amino acid sequence: CSVWTDSGNTIYF.

This rearrangement joins TRBV6-1 to TRBJ2-7; a possible D gene is TRBD2 (5 bases). The CDR3 loop spans 15 amino acids. The V end lost 5 bases, the J end lost 3 bases, and 17 bases lay between the germline ends. From germline, CDR1 is MNHNS and CDR2 SASEGT. The CDR3 coding sequence is TGTGCCAGCAGTCCCTGGACCGGGATGTGCTACGAGCAGTACTTC. It translates to CASSPWTGMCYEQYF.

By share of the sample, this clone is medium-sized. CDR3 nucleotides: TGTGCCAGCAGATTGACTAGCGGGCCCTACAATGAGCAGTTCTTC. It encodes CASRLTSGPYNEQFF. V and J are TRBV2 and TRBJ2-1, with TRBD2 matching 10 bases. Germline-derived CDR1 and CDR2 are SNHLY and FYNNEI. This CDR3 is built from 15 residues. Trimming at V came to 6 bases and at J to 2 bases, leaving 4 bases not matched to a gene.

J is TRBJ2-7 and V is TRBV30; 7 bases line up with TRBD2. The CDR3 is made up of 14 amino acids. Unmatched junction bases numbered 9, after V lost 2 bases and J lost 5 bases. CDR1 is GTSNPN and CDR2 is SVGIG in the germline V gene (reference sequence). CDR3 DNA sequence: TGTGCCTGGAGTCGAGTCAGGGAGGGGCACGAGCAGTACTTC. Its protein is CAWSRVREGHEQYF.

By sample share, this clone is medium-sized. CDR3 coding DNA: TGTGCCAGCAGTTCTGAATACGAGCAGTACTTC. Protein product: CASSSEYEQYF. The rearrangement links TRBV2 to TRBJ2-7; unclear D gene. The CDR3 extends over 11 amino acids. Trimming cost V 5 bases and J 4 bases, with 6 bases left between them. CDR1 and CDR2 (germline): SNHLY, FYNNEI. Full variable domain (rest looked up from reference TRBV2 and TRBJ2-7): EPEVTQTPSHQVTQMGQEVILRCVPISNHLYFYWYRQILGQKVEFLVSFYNNEISEKSEIFDDQFSVERPDGSNFTLKIRSTKLEDSAMYFCASSSEYEQYFGPGTRLTVT.

This clone is medium-sized. The chain combines TRBV24-1 with TRBJ2-3; no firm D call. CDR1 and CDR2 from the germline V gene are KGHDR and SFDVKD. This CDR3 region has 10 residues. Trimming shortened V by 11 bases and J by 0 bases, and 2 bases separated the two germline ends. This CDR3 reads CARSTDTQYF. The CDR3 DNA reads as TGTGCCAGAAGCACAGATACGCAGTATTTT.